This T cell receptor (beta chain) was captured in a study of blood T cell repertoires in COVID-19. The V and J ends lost 2 bases and 0 bases, in that order; junction bases with no gene match: 3. Per the germline V gene, CDR1 is LGHNA and CDR2 is YSLEER. The CDR3 is made up of 16 amino acids. Here immunoSEQ multiplex PCR was the method, and the copy in TCRdb shows in-frame clones only, minus some. This table holds 130,000 to 150,000 clones, over 75% found once. The sequence was collected from a woman aged 60-70 years with active COVID-19. The specimen was peripheral blood. The rearrangement joins TRBV4-3 to TRBJ2-1; 8 nucleotides match TRBD2. Written as DNA, the CDR3 is TGCGCCAGCAGCCAATCGAGCGGGAGCTCCTACAATGAGCAGTTCTTC. This codes for CASSQSSGSSYNEQFF.